The 24 T cell receptor beta chains given below trace back to one sample, sequenced in a study of long-term antiretroviral therapy in people with HIV. Sequencing relied on immunoSEQ assay v3.0, run at survey level. Some clones are missing from TCRdb's copy, which holds only in-frame ones; the method was immunoSEQ multiplex PCR. In the table there are about 23,000 clones, roughly 80% of which are singletons. The sequenced sample was unsorted PBMCs, obtained 0.4 years after starting antiretroviral therapy. Every receptor here comes from a man aged 50 to 60 with HIV.

The chain employs TRBV18 and TRBJ2-7; 9 positions agree with TRBD1. Per the germline V gene, CDR1 is KGHSH and CDR2 is LQKENI. This CDR3 has 15 amino acids. The J segment lost 5 bases and the V segment lost 5 bases, leaving 10 bases of the junction unmatched. CDR3 loop: CASSGGGTGINEQYF. In nucleotides, the CDR3 is TGTGCCAGCTCAGGAGGGGGGACAGGGATAAACGAGCAGTACTTC.

V and J are TRBV18 and TRBJ2-5, with a weak D call TRBD1 (6 bases). The CDR3 runs to 14 residues. The V end was cut by 1 base, the J end by 2 bases, with 8 bases between. CDR1 is KGHSH and CDR2 is LQKENI in the germline V gene. CDR3 DNA: TGTGCCAGCTCACCACTCGACAGGCAAGAGACCCAGTACTTC. This translates into CASSPLDRQETQYF.

This sequence joins TRBV6-1 and TRBJ1-4; TRBD1 matches 9 bases. This CDR3 is 15 amino acids long. CDR1 is MNHNS and CDR2 is SASEGT in the germline V gene. With 7 bases clipped from V and 8 bases from J, the junction kept 11 bases outside the gene matches. CDR3: CASIPPGTGKEKLFF. DNA of the CDR3: TGTGCCAGCATCCCCCCGGGGACAGGGAAAGAAAAACTGTTTTTT.

The chain links TRBV7-9 to TRBJ2-1; 15 nucleotides align to TRBD2. J lost 7 bases, V lost 5 bases, and 9 bases had no gene match. CDR1 and CDR2 from the germline V gene are SEHNR and FQNEAQ (reference sequence). This CDR3 is 17 amino acids long. In DNA, the CDR3 is TGTGCCAGCAGCATCGGACTAGCGGGGGGGCGGTTAAATGAGCAGTTCTTC. As protein: CASSIGLAGGRLNEQFF.

V and J are TRBV27 and TRBJ1-1; no definite D call. The V gene lost 2 bases and the J gene lost 1 base, with 8 bases spanning the gap. The CDR3 spans 14 residues. CDR1 is MNHEY and CDR2 is SMNVEV in the germline V gene (reference sequence). CDR3 residues: CASSLGVGNTEAFF. As DNA, the CDR3 is TGTGCCAGCAGTTTAGGCGTGGGGAACACTGAAGCTTTCTTT.

The rearrangement joins TRBV7-2 to TRBJ1-3; TRBD1 might be the D (5 bases). The germline V gene has CDR1 SGHTA and CDR2 FQGNSA. V gave up 5 bases and J gave up 0 bases, with 14 bases separating them. The CDR3 runs to 16 residues. In nucleotides, the CDR3 is TGTGCCAGCAGCCGAGCGCAGGGAAACTCTGGAAACACCATATATTTT. Amino acids: CASSRAQGNSGNTIYF.

V usage is TRBV7-2 and J usage is TRBJ1-2; D unclear. The CDR3 covers 15 residues. Trimming stripped 4 bases from V and 4 bases from J, with 16 bases between. From germline, CDR1 is SGHTA and CDR2 FQGNSA. CDR3: CASSSPRGISYGYTF. CDR3 nucleotides: TGTGCCAGCAGCTCCCCCCGTGGGATAAGCTATGGCTACACCTTC.

The chain is built from TRBV28 and TRBJ1-4; D possibly corresponds to TRBD1 (6 bases). V gave up 6 bases and J gave up 4 bases, with 12 bases separating them. Germline V gene lookup returns CDR1 MDHEN and CDR2 SYDVKM. CDR3 length: 14 amino acids. CDR3 nucleotides: TGTGCCAGCAGCCAGACAGGACTTAATGAAAAACTGTTTTTT. Translated: CASSQTGLNEKLFF.

V is TRBV29-1 and J is TRBJ1-2; D remains ambiguous. This CDR3 spans 12 amino acids. Trimming left V 4 bases short and J 2 bases short, with 8 bases between. In germline, CDR1 is SQVTM, CDR2 ANQGSEA. The CDR3 region is CSVVMENYGYTF. CDR3 DNA sequence: TGCAGCGTTGTAATGGAAAACTATGGCTACACCTTC.

The chain is built from TRBV5-5 and TRBJ2-7; 9 bases map to TRBD1. This CDR3 is 16 amino acids long. CDR1 and CDR2 from the germline V gene are SGHKS and YYEKEE (reference sequence). Trimming took 1 base from V and 7 from J; bases not matched to a gene: 12. The CDR3 protein is CASSLSLKQGAGEQYF. As DNA, the CDR3 is TGTGCCAGCAGCTTGTCCCTTAAACAGGGGGCTGGAGAGCAGTACTTC. The variable domain in full, with the rest retrieved from reference TRBV5-5 and TRBJ2-7, is DAGVTQSPTHLIKTRGQQVTLRCSPISGHKSVSWYQQVLGQGPQFIFQYYEKEERGRGNFPDRFSARQFPNYSSELNVNALLLGDSALYLCASSLSLKQGAGEQYFGPGTRLTVT.

The chain uses TRBV9 and TRBJ2-7, with TRBD1 matching over 9 bases. There are 15 residues in the CDR3. Germline CDR1 and CDR2: SGDLS and YYNGEE. Trimming at V came to 0 bases and at J to 7 bases, leaving 8 bases not matched to a gene. The CDR3 loop is CASSVGHGTGREQYF. Here the CDR3 DNA reads TGTGCCAGCAGCGTAGGGCACGGGACAGGGCGAGAGCAGTACTTC. The variable domain in full, with the rest retrieved from reference TRBV9 and TRBJ2-7, is DSGVTQTPKHLITATGQRVTLRCSPRSGDLSVYWYQQSLDQGLQFLIQYYNGEERAKGNILERFSAQQFPDLHSELNLSSLELGDSALYFCASSVGHGTGREQYFGPGTRLTVT.

The gene calls are TRBV5-1 and TRBJ1-3, with 7 positions matching TRBD1. With 7 bases clipped from V and 0 bases from J, the junction kept 1 base outside the gene matches. CDR1 is SGHRS and CDR2 is YFSETQ in the germline V gene. CDR3 size: 13 residues. The CDR3 sequence is CASRQGSGNTIYF. DNA for the CDR3: TGCGCCAGCCGACAGGGCTCTGGAAACACCATATATTTT.

The V and J genes are TRBV11-1 and TRBJ2-1; D is possibly TRBD1 (6 bases). This CDR3 has 15 residues. V lost 7 bases, J lost 0 bases, and 13 bases lay in between. In germline, CDR1 is SGHAT, CDR2 FQDESV (reference sequence). The DNA of the CDR3 is TGTGCCAGCACCCGGACAGTTCACTCCTACAATGAGCAGTTCTTC. This translates into CASTRTVHSYNEQFF.

The J gene is TRBJ1-2, the V gene TRBV19, with D possibly being TRBD1 (5 bases). The germline CDR1 and CDR2 sequences are LNHDA and SQIVND (reference sequence). V was shortened by 8 bases and J by 7 bases, with 20 bases between the two germline ends. This CDR3 has 14 amino acids. The CDR3 DNA reads as TGTGCCAGTGCGCCCCGGGGAGGGACGCGTGGCTACACCTTC. It encodes CASAPRGGTRGYTF.

V and J are TRBV5-1 and TRBJ2-3; 9 bases agree with TRBD1. Germline V gene lookup returns CDR1 SGHRS and CDR2 YFSETQ. This CDR3 spans 17 amino acids. Trimming cost V 4 bases and J 0 bases; bases outside gene matches: 9. The CDR3 sequence: CASSTVLQGASTDTQYF. The CDR3 DNA reads TGCGCCAGCAGCACGGTCTTACAGGGGGCTAGCACAGATACGCAGTATTTT.

This sequence joins TRBV29-1 and TRBJ2-3; a possible D gene is TRBD1 (6 bases). Trimming left V 6 bases short and J 1 base short, with 14 bases between. There are 14 residues in the CDR3. Germline assignment: CDR1 SQVTM and CDR2 ANQGSEA. The CDR3 nucleotides read TGCAGCGTCGGGCTGGACAGACGCACAGATACGCAGTATTTT. Protein product: CSVGLDRRTDTQYF.

This chain uses TRBV7-2 with TRBJ1-5; D remains ambiguous. CDR1 is SGHTA, CDR2 FQGNSA, per germline. This CDR3 is 16 amino acids long. The V and J ends lost 0 bases and 2 bases respectively, with 11 bases between them. The CDR3 reads CASSLAVGDRNQPQHF. The CDR3 DNA follows: TGTGCCAGCAGCTTAGCCGTCGGGGATCGCAATCAGCCCCAGCATTTT. The full variable domain, completed using reference TRBV7-2 and TRBJ1-5, is GAGVSQSPSNKVTEKGKDVELRCDPISGHTALYWYRQSLGQGLEFLIYFQGNSAPDKSGLPSDRFSAERTGGSVSTLTIQRTQQEDSAVYLCASSLAVGDRNQPQHFGDGTRLSIL.

V is TRBV6-5 and J is TRBJ1-5, with D unclear. Germline loops: CDR1 MNHEY, CDR2 SVGAGI. The V and J ends lost 5 bases and 1 base respectively, with 12 bases between them. The CDR3 is 15 amino acids. The CDR3 coding sequence is TGTGCCAGCAGTCCCCGGGTCATGAGCAATCAGCCCCAGCATTTT. This sequence encodes CASSPRVMSNQPQHF.

This chain joins TRBV6-4 and TRBJ2-7; 13 bases line up with TRBD2. Germline loops: CDR1 MRHNA, CDR2 SNTAGT. CDR3 length equals 13 residues. The V and J ends lost 6 bases and 5 bases, in that order; junction bases with no gene match: 1. In DNA, the CDR3 is TGTGCCAGCAGCACTAGCGGGGGGGACGAGCAGTACTTC. Encoded protein: CASSTSGGDEQYF.

The rearrangement links TRBV19 to TRBJ1-5; D gene unclear. V shed 4 bases and J shed 6 bases, with 7 bases lying between them. The germline V gene has CDR1 LNHDA and CDR2 SQIVND (reference sequence). This CDR3 comprises 12 residues. The CDR3: CASSTVGQPQHF. For the CDR3, the DNA is TGTGCCAGTAGTACCGTAGGTCAGCCCCAGCATTTT.

V usage is TRBV6-1 and J usage is TRBJ2-3; tentative D call: TRBD1 (5 bases). The germline CDR1 and CDR2 sequences are MNHNS and SASEGT. V was shortened by 6 bases and J by 6 bases, with 16 bases between the two germline ends. CDR3 length: 14 amino acids. The CDR3 DNA sequence: TGTGCCAGCAGAGGACAAGTGACTTGGGATACGCAGTATTTT. It is translated as CASRGQVTWDTQYF.

This clone occurred once. This chain connects TRBV15 to TRBJ1-1; 8 bases map to TRBD1. Germline loops: CDR1 LNHNV, CDR2 YYDKDF (reference sequence). CDR3 size: 13 residues. With V trimmed by 9 bases and J by 4 bases, 7 bases remained unmatched. CDR3 protein: CATATGTGTEAFF. CDR3 bases: TGTGCCACTGCAACAGGGACAGGCACTGAAGCTTTCTTT.

The chain is built from TRBV2 and TRBJ2-7; D possibly corresponds to TRBD2 (7 bases). The germline CDR1 and CDR2 sequences are SNHLY and FYNNEI. The V end lost 1 base, the J end lost 2 bases, and 9 bases lay between the germline ends. CDR3 length: 14 residues. The DNA of the CDR3 is TGTGCCAGCAGTGAAGGGGGGGGGCCCTACGAGCAGTACTTC. Protein product: CASSEGGGPYEQYF. Supplemented by reference TRBV2 and TRBJ2-7, the full variable domain reads EPEVTQTPSHQVTQMGQEVILRCVPISNHLYFYWYRQILGQKVEFLVSFYNNEISEKSEIFDDQFSVERPDGSNFTLKIRSTKLEDSAMYFCASSEGGGPYEQYFGPGTRLTVT.

The chain uses TRBV28 and TRBJ2-1; D is perhaps TRBD1 (7 bases). Germline V CDR1 and CDR2: MDHEN, SYDVKM. This CDR3 region has 15 residues. V lost 5 bases to trimming and J lost 2 bases, with 13 bases between them. CDR3 region: CASSLGGGTYNEQFF. The CDR3 region has the DNA TGTGCCAGCAGTCTAGGGGGCGGGACCTACAATGAGCAGTTCTTC.